These 9 T cell receptor beta chains share one sample of origin, sequenced in a study of shared clonotypes between healthy human individuals. Here immunoSEQ multiplex PCR was the method, and the copy in TCRdb shows in-frame clones only, minus some. The repertoire holds 400,000 or so clones, approximately 97% seen once, with 0.32% in the top ten. Specimen: memory CD8+ T cells sorted from blood. Subset given: CD45RO+ cells pooled with CCR7-negative TemRA cells. The receptor source for this set is a man younger than 45 in good health.

CDR3 DNA sequence: TGTGCCAGCAGCCTCAGGGGTACCTATGGCTACACCTTC. It codes for CASSLRGTYGYTF. The chain is built from TRBV11-2 and TRBJ1-2, with D possibly TRBD1 on 6 matching bases. This CDR3 region has 13 residues. The germline V and J ends were trimmed by 5 bases and 4 bases, with 11 bases remaining between them. Germline V gives CDR1 SGHAT, CDR2 FQNNGV.

The genes are TRBV6-5 and TRBJ2-1, with TRBD2 identical over 9 bases. V was pared by 8 bases and J by 3 bases, with 2 bases of the junction left unmatched. The CDR3 loop spans 13 amino acids. The germline gives CDR1 MNHEY, CDR2 SVGAGI. CDR3 loop: CASGLANYNEQFF. The CDR3 DNA follows: TGTGCCAGCGGACTAGCGAACTACAATGAGCAGTTCTTC.

The chain joins TRBV5-1 to TRBJ2-7; 10 nucleotides agree with TRBD2. Looked up from germline, CDR1 is SGHRS and CDR2 is YFSETQ. The V segment lost 6 bases and the J segment 0 bases; nucleotides outside the gene matches: 9. CDR3 length equals 16 residues. The CDR3 reads CASTSWASGSSYEQYF. CDR3 sequence (DNA): TGCGCCAGCACCTCTTGGGCTAGCGGGAGCTCCTACGAGCAGTACTTC.

V is TRBV5-3 and J is TRBJ2-7; TRBD2 aligns across 7 bases. TRBV5-3 is assigned to the ORF class and has an uncertain function. J gave up 3 bases and V 1 base, and 13 bases lay outside the gene matches. CDR3 size: 17 residues. CDR3 bases: TGTGCCAGAAGCTTGCATCGGTGGGGAGGGCCTCTCTACGAGCAGTACTTC. It is translated as CARSLHRWGGPLYEQYF.

This clone came up once. The chain uses TRBV6-5 and TRBJ2-5; 7 bases align to TRBD1. Germline values: CDR1 MNHEY, CDR2 SVGAGI. Germline trimming cut 6 bases from V and 2 bases from J; bases unmatched to any gene: 3. There are 13 residues in the CDR3. The CDR3, as DNA: TGTGCCAGCAGCCGGGACAGACAAGAGACCCAGTACTTC. It codes for CASSRDRQETQYF.

V and J are TRBV25-1 and TRBJ2-1; 11 bases are a match to TRBD2. From germline, CDR1 is MGHDK and CDR2 SYGVNS. CDR3 size: 17 residues. The V and J ends lost 4 bases and 0 bases, in that order; junction bases with no gene match: 5. CDR3 coding DNA: TGTGCCAGCAGTGGGCTAGCGGGAGGCCACTCCTACAATGAGCAGTTCTTC. Its protein is CASSGLAGGHSYNEQFF.

This sequence joins TRBV5-6 and TRBJ1-2, with 12 bases matching TRBD1. CDR3 length: 13 amino acids. The junction had 2 bases not matched to a gene; V was cut back by 4 bases and J by 7 bases. Germline assignment: CDR1 SGHDT and CDR2 YYEEEE. Here the CDR3 DNA reads TGTGCCAGCAGCCAGGGACAGGGGGCTGGCTACACCTTC. It is translated as CASSQGQGAGYTF.

The V call is TRBV19, the J call TRBJ2-3, with D hard to call. Germline V gene data show CDR1 as LNHDA and CDR2 as SQIVND (reference sequence). This CDR3 region has 16 residues. Trimming removed 10 bases at V and 2 bases at J, with 22 bases between. The CDR3, as DNA: TGTGCCACTTCGATCGGGCAAGCGAGACTCACAGATACGCAGTATTTT. Translated: CATSIGQARLTDTQYF.

V gene TRBV7-2 combines with J gene TRBJ2-7; 13 positions agree with TRBD2. There are 15 residues in the CDR3. Germline CDR1 and CDR2: SGHTA and FQGNSA. The V segment lost 5 bases and the J segment 3 bases; nucleotides outside the gene matches: 4. The CDR3 sequence is CASSPTSGRVYEQYF. CDR3 in DNA: TGTGCCAGCAGCCCCACTAGCGGGAGGGTCTACGAGCAGTACTTC.